A selection of T cell receptor beta chains follows, all from one sample in a study of CD8+ T cells in alopecia areata. TCRdb keeps only in-frame clones here, not all; method: immunoSEQ multiplex PCR. The sample consists of around 200,000 clones, under 60% of them appearing once. This material consisted of CD8+ T cells sorted from blood, taken at week 24, from a patient treated with tofacitinib. The receptors derive from a human donor with alopecia areata. CDR3s include the opening cysteine and the closing phenylalanine or tryptophan. The D gene is left open where the match is weak. The size entry is marked missing in some rows and otherwise reads once, few, many or a size class.

size,J,D,V,DNA,CDR3
few,TRBJ1-5,NA,TRBV13,TGTGCCAGCAGCTTACGAGATCAGCCCCAGCATTTT,CASSLRDQPQHF
NA,TRBJ2-3,NA,TRBV25-1,TGTGCCAGCAGTGAATTCGCGTATGACAGGCAGTATTTT,CASSEFAYDRQYF
NA,TRBJ2-3,NA,TRBV19,TGTGCCAGTAGTAGGACACCCCCCTCCCTCACAGATACGCAGTATTTT,CASSRTPPSLTDTQYF
few,TRBJ1-2,TRBD1,TRBV29-1,TGCAGCGTTGAAGATTGGACAGGGAGCGACTATGGCTACACCTTC,CSVEDWTGSDYGYTF
NA,TRBJ2-5,NA,TRBV15,TGTGCCACCAGCAGAGGAGGGCTAGCCCTGGAAGAGACCCAGTACTTC,CATSRGGLALEETQYF
NA,TRBJ1-5,TRBD1,TRBV27,TGTGCCAGCAGCATAGACAGGGTGGGTCAGCCCCAGCATTTT,CASSIDRVGQPQHF
NA,TRBJ2-1,NA,TRBV5-1,TGCGCCAGCAGCTTGGTAGAGGGATACGATGAGCAGTTCTTC,CASSLVEGYDEQFF
NA,TRBJ1-1,NA,TRBV29-1,TGCAGCGTCTTACAGGCGGAGAACACTGAAGCTTTCTTT,CSVLQAENTEAFF
few,TRBJ2-7,TRBD1,TRBV18,TGTGCCAGCTCATATGGTACAGGGGCTACCGCCGAGCAGTACTTC,CASSYGTGATAEQYF
NA,TRBJ2-7,TRBD1,TRBV9,TGTGCCAGCAGCGTAGGGGACAGTCCCTACGAGCAGTACTTC,CASSVGDSPYEQYF
few,TRBJ2-2,NA,TRBV5-6,TGTGCCAGCATTACAGGGCGTACCGGGGAGCTGTTTTTT,CASITGRTGELFF
NA,TRBJ1-1,TRBD1,TRBV27,TGTGCCAGCAGCCGGGACAGGGGCTTGAGGAGGTTTGAAGCTTTCTTT,CASSRDRGLRRFEAFF
few,TRBJ2-3,NA,TRBV29-1,TGCAGCGTTGAAAGGTTGTTAGACTCAAGCACAGATACGCAGTATTTT,CSVERLLDSSTDTQYF
few,TRBJ1-5,TRBD1,TRBV27,TGTGCCAGCAGTTCCGGGACAGGGCTAATCAATCAGCCCCAGCATTTT,CASSSGTGLINQPQHF
NA,TRBJ2-3,NA,TRBV29-1,TGCAGCGTTGGGGGCGGCGCCACAGATACGCAGTATTTT,CSVGGGATDTQYF
NA,TRBJ2-1,TRBD1,TRBV11-1,TGTGCCAGCAGCTTACGACAGGGGGCCACTAATGAGCAGTTCTTC,CASSLRQGATNEQFF
NA,TRBJ2-1,NA,TRBV25-1,TGTGCCAGCAGTGAGGGACGGCTCAATGAGCAGTTCTTC,CASSEGRLNEQFF
NA,TRBJ2-5,NA,TRBV7-9,TGTGCCAGCAGCTCGCCGACTAACGAGACCCAGTACTTC,CASSSPTNETQYF
NA,TRBJ2-1,TRBD2,TRBV2,TGTGCCAGCAGCGGGACCCGGGGGGGAGTAGATTACAATGAGCAGTTCTTC,CASSGTRGGVDYNEQFF
few,TRBJ2-7,NA,TRBV27,TGTGCCAGCAGCCAGGGGGGATTCTACGAGCAGTACTTC,CASSQGGFYEQYF
NA,TRBJ1-2,NA,TRBV29-1,TGCAGCGTTGATCCTGTGGCTGTCGGCTACACCTTC,CSVDPVAVGYTF
NA,TRBJ1-1,NA,TRBV7-8,TGTGCCAGCAGCTTAGCTTTTGTTGGGACTGAAGCTTTCTTT,CASSLAFVGTEAFF
NA,TRBJ2-3,TRBD2,TRBV30,TGTGCCTGGAGTGCCGCGGGGGGGCCCACAGATACGCAGTATTTT,CAWSAAGGPTDTQYF
NA,TRBJ1-2,NA,TRBV4-1,TGCGCCAGCAGCCAGGCCCCACGGGAGGCAGGGGTAAGGGGCTACACCTTC,CASSQAPREAGVRGYTF
NA,TRBJ2-5,NA,TRBV7-9,TGTGCCAGCTCCCCCTGGCAGGATCAAGAGACCCAGTACTTC,CASSPWQDQETQYF